This is a list of T cell receptor beta chains from one sample in a study of T cell responses to AZD1222 COVID-19 vaccine. Here immunoSEQ multiplex PCR was the method, and the copy in TCRdb shows in-frame clones only, minus some. The sample carries roughly 150,000 clones, about nine tenths recorded once. Source: peripheral blood, taken 28 days after the second AZD1222 dose. The source is an adult who received the AZD1222 COVID-19 vaccine. Each CDR3 is given with its conserved first and last residue. Size is omitted from some rows. Given values are once, few, many or a class for expanded clones.

v_call | clone_size | cdr3_aa
TRBV6-5 | - | CASSFSGGGETQYF
TRBV11-2 | - | CASSLTAGNQPQHF
TRBV10-3 | - | CATRQGSSSGANVLTF
TRBV25-1 | - | CASSDPRGWGGNTIYF
TRBV5-1 | - | CASSRTGDLTDTQYF
TRBV3-1/TRBV3-2 | - | CASSPRGQDEQYF
TRBV19 | - | CASSRPGTDLLQQETQYF
TRBV29-1 | - | CSGLAAYEQYF
TRBV2 | - | CASRGLRDPGPYEQYF
TRBV27 | - | CASSPTFVRSGMEREQFF
TRBV7-7 | - | CASSPPSGRRDTGELFF
TRBV28 | - | CASSNGVLSNQPQHF
TRBV5-8 | - | CASSSGRGDLETQYF
TRBV5-1 | - | CASSLGLAGDTDTQYF
TRBV7-2 | - | CASSPQLAIDTQYF
TRBV12-3/TRBV12-4 | once | CASSLNFEQYF
TRBV2 | - | CASSEAPQGARDGYTF
TRBV3-1/TRBV3-2 | once | CASSQTPSGSNYEQYF
TRBV6-5 | - | CASRDGEAFF
TRBV7-2 | - | CASSLVTETQYF
TRBV28 | - | CASTTPTGAYEQYF
TRBV5-6 | - | CASSLGRLRGLDQPQHF
TRBV2 | - | CASSGDRGMEQYF
TRBV10-3 | once | CAITPGGKGYSNYGYTF
TRBV3-1/TRBV3-2 | - | CASSQSLAYEQYF
TRBV4-2 | - | CASSQPKNEKLFF
TRBV27 | - | CASSFSGQGITYEQYF
TRBV6-5 | once | CASRRPGHMNTEAFF
TRBV21-1 | few | CASTKVHQQGKREKLFF
TRBV28 | - | CASSFWSQPGTDPTDTQYF
TRBV4-2 | - | CASSQADIVGGSGNTIYF
TRBV7-8 | - | CASSPGTGGTGELFF
TRBV6-2/TRBV6-3 | once | CASSDSAVGETQYF
TRBV27 | - | CASSFLPPLADSSYEQYF
TRBV6-5 | - | CASSPNSNQPQHF
TRBV6-5 | - | CASSPTVGVSYGYTF
TRBV7-2 | - | CASKADGNQPQHF
TRBV6-5 | - | CASRVGGGTEAFF
TRBV3-1/TRBV3-2 | - | CASSPPTSGFTGELFF
TRBV28 | - | CASSPGGQGAPYEQYF
TRBV20-1 | once | CSASFPGLDEKLFF
TRBV7-7 | - | CASSFNQGGETQYF
TRBV29-1 | - | CSVVSRAPEAFF